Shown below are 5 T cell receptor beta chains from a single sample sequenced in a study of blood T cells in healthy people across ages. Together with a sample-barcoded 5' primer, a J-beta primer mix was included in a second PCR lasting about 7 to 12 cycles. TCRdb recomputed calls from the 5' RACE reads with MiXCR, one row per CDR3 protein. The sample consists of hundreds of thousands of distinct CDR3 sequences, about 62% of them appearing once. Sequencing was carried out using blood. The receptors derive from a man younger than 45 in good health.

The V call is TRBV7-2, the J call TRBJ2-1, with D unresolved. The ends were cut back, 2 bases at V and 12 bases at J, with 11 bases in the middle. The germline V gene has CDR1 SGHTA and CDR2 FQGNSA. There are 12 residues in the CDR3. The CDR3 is CASSLSLSWQFF. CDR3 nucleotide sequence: TGTGCCAGCAGCTTAAGTCTCAGCTGGCAGTTCTTC. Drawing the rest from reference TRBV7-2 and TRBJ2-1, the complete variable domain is GAGVSQSPSNKVTEKGKDVELRCDPISGHTALYWYRQSLGQGLEFLIYFQGNSAPDKSGLPSDRFSAERTGGSVSTLTIQRTQQEDSAVYLCASSLSLSWQFFGPGTRLTVL.

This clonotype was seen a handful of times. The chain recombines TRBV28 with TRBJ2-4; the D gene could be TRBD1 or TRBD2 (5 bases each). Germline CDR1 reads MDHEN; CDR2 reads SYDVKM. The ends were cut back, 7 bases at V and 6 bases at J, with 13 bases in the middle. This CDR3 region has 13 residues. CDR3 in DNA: TGTGCCAGCAATCAAATGGGGGTAAACATTCAGTACTTC. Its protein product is CASNQMGVNIQYF.

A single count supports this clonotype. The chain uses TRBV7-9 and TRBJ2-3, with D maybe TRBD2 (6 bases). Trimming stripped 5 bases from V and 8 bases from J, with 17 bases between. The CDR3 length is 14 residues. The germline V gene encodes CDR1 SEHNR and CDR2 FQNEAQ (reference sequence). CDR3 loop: CASSPLGGIGTQYF. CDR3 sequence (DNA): TGTGCCAGCAGCCCCCTGGGGGGAATAGGTACGCAGTATTTT.

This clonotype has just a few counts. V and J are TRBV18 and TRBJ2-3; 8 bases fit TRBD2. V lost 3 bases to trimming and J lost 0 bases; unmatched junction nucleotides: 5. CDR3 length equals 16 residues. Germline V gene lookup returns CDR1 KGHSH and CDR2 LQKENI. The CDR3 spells CASSPKLAGSTDTQYF. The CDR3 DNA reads TGTGCCAGCTCACCCAAGCTAGCGGGTAGCACAGATACGCAGTATTTT.

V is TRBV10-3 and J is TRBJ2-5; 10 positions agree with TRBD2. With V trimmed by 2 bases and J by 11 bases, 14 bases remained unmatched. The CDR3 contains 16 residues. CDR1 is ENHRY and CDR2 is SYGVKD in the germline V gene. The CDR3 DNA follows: TGTGCCATCAGTGAGCCTTCCACTAGCGGGATGTACCAGCAGTACTTC. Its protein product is CAISEPSTSGMYQQYF.